This paragraph reports one T cell receptor (beta chain). These data belong to a study of blood T cell repertoires in COVID-19. The CDR3 covers 15 residues. From germline, CDR1 is SGDLS and CDR2 YYNGEE. V was clipped by 0 bases and J by 3 bases; unmatched bases: 3. In the source study's methods: Researchers report that nucleated cell counts were estimated from reference gene primer amplification. Data came from immunoSEQ multiplex PCR; TCRdb stores just in-frame clones and leaves some out. V, J and clone size are those of that table, while D and trimming were read from the DNA. The sample records more than 95,000 clones, 70% to 90% being singletons.

The TCR comes from a man aged 50-60 years in a cohort sampled during active COVID-19. V is TRBV9 and J is TRBJ2-3; 8 nucleotides line up with TRBD2. Sequencing was performed on peripheral blood. DNA for the CDR3: TGTGCCAGCAGCGTAGCGGGGGGGCTGACAGATACGCAGTATTTT. Encoded protein: CASSVAGGLTDTQYF.